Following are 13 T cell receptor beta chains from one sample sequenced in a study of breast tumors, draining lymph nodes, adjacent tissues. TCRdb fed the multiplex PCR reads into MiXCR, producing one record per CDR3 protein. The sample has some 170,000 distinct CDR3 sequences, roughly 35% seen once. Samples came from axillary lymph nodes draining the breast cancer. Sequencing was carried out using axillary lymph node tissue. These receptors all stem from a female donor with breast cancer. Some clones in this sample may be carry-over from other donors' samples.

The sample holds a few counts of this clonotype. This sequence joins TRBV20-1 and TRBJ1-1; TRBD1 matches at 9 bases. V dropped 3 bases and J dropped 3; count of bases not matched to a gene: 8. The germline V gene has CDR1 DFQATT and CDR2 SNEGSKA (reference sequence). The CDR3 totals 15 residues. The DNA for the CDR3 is TGCAGTGCTAGGGACAGGGGCCGGGGGGACACTGAAGCTTTCTTT. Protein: CSARDRGRGDTEAFF.

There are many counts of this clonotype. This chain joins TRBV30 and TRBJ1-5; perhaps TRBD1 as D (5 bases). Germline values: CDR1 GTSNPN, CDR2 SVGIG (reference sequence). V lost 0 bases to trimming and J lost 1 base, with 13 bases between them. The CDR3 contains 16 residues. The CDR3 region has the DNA TGTGCCTGGAGTGTGAATAGCGGGGCCAGCAATCAGCCCCAGCATTTT. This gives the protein CAWSVNSGASNQPQHF.

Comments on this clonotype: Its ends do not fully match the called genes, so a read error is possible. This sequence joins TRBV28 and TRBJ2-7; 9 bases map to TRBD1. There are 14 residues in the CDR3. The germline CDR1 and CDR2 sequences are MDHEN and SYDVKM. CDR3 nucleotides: TGTGCCAGCACCAAACAGGGGGCGAGGTACGAGCGGTACTTC. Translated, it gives CASTKQGARYERYF.

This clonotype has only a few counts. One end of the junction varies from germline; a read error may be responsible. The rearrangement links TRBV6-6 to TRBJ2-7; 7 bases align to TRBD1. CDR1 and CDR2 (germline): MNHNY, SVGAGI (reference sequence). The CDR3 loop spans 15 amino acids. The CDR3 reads CASSPLSGQLYGQYF. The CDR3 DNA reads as TGTGCCAGCAGTCCCCTTTCGGGACAGCTCTACGGGCAGTACTTC.

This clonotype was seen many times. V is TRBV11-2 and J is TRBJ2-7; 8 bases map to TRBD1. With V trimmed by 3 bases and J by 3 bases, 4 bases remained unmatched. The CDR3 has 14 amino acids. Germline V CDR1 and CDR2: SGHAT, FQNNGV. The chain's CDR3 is CASSFRGRYYEQYF. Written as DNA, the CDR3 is TGTGCCAGCAGCTTCAGGGGGCGATACTACGAGCAGTACTTC.

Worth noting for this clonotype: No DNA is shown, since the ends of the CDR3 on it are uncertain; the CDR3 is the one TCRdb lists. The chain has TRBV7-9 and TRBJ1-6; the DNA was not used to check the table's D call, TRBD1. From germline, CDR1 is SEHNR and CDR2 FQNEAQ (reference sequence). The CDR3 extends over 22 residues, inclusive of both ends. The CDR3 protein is CASSFYICSARDSGQTYSPLHF.

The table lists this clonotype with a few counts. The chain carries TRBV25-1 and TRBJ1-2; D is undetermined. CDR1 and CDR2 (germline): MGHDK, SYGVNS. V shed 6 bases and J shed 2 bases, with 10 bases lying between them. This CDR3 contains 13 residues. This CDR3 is CASSQSPNYGYTF. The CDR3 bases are TGTGCCAGCAGCCAGTCACCAAACTATGGCTACACCTTC.

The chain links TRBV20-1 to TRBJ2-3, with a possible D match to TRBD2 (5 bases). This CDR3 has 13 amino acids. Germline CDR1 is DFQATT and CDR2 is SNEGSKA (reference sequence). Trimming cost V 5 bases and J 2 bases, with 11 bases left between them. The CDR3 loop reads CSAPDSSTDTQYF. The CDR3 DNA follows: TGCAGTGCTCCGGACTCTTCCACAGATACGCAGTATTTT.

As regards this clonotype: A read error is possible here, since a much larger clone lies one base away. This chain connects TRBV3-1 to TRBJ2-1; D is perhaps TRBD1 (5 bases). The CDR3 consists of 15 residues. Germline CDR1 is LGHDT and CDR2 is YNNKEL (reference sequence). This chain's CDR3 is CASSHEPRSDNEQLF. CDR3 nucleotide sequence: TGTGCCAGCAGCCATGAACCTAGGTCGGACAATGAGCAGCTCTTC.

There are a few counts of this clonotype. The DNA of the CDR3 is TGTGCCAGCAGGACCTCGGGGTTGGGCCAGGAAAAACTGTTTTTT. Amino acids: CASRTSGLGQEKLFF. V gene TRBV28 combines with J gene TRBJ1-4; D ambiguous. Germline V gene data show CDR1 as MDHEN and CDR2 as SYDVKM. The CDR3 length is 15 residues. V lost 6 bases to trimming and J lost 8 bases, with 19 bases between them. Supplemented by reference TRBV28 and TRBJ1-4, the full variable domain reads DVKVTQSSRYLVKRTGEKVFLECVQDMDHENMFWYRQDPGLGLRLIYFSYDVKMKEKGDIPEGYSVSREKKERFSLILESASTNQTSMYLCASRTSGLGQEKLFFGSGTQLSVL.

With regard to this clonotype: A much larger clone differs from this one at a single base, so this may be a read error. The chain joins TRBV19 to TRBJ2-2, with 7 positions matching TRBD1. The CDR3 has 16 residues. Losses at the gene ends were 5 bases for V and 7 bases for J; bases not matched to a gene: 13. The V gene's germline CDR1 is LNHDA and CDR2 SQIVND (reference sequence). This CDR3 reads CASSVLAGGVGGELFF. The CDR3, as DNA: TGTGCCAGTAGTGTATTAGCAGGGGGAGTAGGCGGGGAGCTGTTTTTT.

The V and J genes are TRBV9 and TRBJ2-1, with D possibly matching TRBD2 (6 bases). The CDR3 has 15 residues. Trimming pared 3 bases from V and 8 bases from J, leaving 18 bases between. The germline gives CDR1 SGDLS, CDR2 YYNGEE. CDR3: CASSARVAAADEQFF. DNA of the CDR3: TGTGCCAGCAGCGCCAGGGTAGCGGCTGCCGATGAGCAGTTCTTC.

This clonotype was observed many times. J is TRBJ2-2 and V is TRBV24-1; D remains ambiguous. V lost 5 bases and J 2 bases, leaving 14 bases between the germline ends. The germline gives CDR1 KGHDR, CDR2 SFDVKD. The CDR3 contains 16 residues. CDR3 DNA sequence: TGTGCCACCAGTGCGGTGCCGACTCAAAACACCGGGGAGCTGTTTTTT. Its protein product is CATSAVPTQNTGELFF.